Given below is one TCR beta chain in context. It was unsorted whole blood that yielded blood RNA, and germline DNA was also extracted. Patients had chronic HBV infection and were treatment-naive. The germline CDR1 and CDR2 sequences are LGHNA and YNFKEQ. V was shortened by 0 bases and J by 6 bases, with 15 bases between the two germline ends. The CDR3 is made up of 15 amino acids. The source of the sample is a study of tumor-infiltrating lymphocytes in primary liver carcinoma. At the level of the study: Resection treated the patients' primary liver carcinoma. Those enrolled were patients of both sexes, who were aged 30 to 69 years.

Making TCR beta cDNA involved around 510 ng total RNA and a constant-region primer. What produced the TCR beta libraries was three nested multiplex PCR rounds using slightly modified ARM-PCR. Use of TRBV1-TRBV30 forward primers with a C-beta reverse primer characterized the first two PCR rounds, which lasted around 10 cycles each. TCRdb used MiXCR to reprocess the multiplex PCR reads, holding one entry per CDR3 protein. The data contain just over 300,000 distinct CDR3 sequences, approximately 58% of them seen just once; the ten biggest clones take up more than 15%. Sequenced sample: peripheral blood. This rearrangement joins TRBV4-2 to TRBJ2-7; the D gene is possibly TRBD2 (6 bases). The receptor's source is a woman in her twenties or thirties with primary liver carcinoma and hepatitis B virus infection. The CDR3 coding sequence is TGTGCCAGCAGCCAAGATTGCGCCCCCGGGGGCGAGCAGTACTTC. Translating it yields CASSQDCAPGGEQYF.